The 23 T cell receptor beta chains below all came from one sample that was sequenced in a study of blood T cell repertoires in COVID-19. Clones were sequenced by immunoSEQ multiplex PCR, and TCRdb holds only the in-frame ones, with some missing. Of over 85,000 clones listed, roughly 85% were seen once; the top ten hold 3.5% to 5.5%. The sequencing sample was made of peripheral blood. The receptor source for this set is a man aged 65 to 85 with acute or convalescent COVID-19.

A few counts support this clone. The chain carries TRBV21-1 and TRBJ2-2; the table's D call of TRBD1 was not tested on the DNA. TRBV21-1 is deemed a pseudogene. This CDR3 region has 19 residues. As DNA, the CDR3 is TGTGCCAGCAGCAAAGCGAGAACAGGGGGCGAGAGGAACACCGGGGAGCTGTTTTTT. It yields the protein CASSKARTGGERNTGELFF.

This clone showed up just once. The chain is built from TRBV24-1 and TRBJ1-3; TRBD1 is a possible D gene (6 bases). In germline, CDR1 is KGHDR, CDR2 SFDVKD. The CDR3 is 14 amino acids. V lost 9 bases and J lost 3, with 14 bases in between. The CDR3 loop reads CATSAGAGGNTIYF. The CDR3 coding sequence is TGTGCCACCTCAGCGGGGGCTGGTGGAAACACCATATATTTT.

J is TRBJ1-3 and V is TRBV7-9; D gene uncertain. CDR3 length: 13 residues. Germline CDR1 is SEHNR and CDR2 is FQNEAQ (reference sequence). Trimming took 5 bases from V and 2 from J, leaving 7 bases between them. Here the CDR3 reads CASSPVAGNTIYF. The CDR3 nucleotides are TGTGCCAGCAGCCCTGTAGCTGGAAACACCATATATTTT.

The CDR3 DNA follows: TGTGCCAGCTCACCACCCCCAGGAAACACCATATATTTT. It is translated as CASSPPPGNTIYF. The rearrangement joins TRBV18 to TRBJ1-3; D is ambiguous. Germline CDR1 is KGHSH and CDR2 is LQKENI. The ends were cut back, 0 bases at V and 4 bases at J, with 4 bases in the middle. The CDR3 is made up of 13 amino acids.

This chain links TRBV30 with TRBJ2-1; possibly TRBD1 for D (6 bases). The germline V gene has CDR1 GTSNPN and CDR2 SVGIG (reference sequence). The CDR3 is 13 residues long. With 2 bases removed from V and 9 bases from J, the gap between germline ends came to 14 bases. The CDR3 nucleotides are TGTGCCTGGAGTCGGTCGCCCAGGGGTGAGCAGTTCTTC. This translates into CAWSRSPRGEQFF.

CDR3 sequence reads: CASSRQGQTQYF. CDR3 in DNA: TGCGCCAGCAGCAGACAGGGACAGACCCAGTACTTC. This rearrangement joins TRBV5-1 to TRBJ2-5, with 7 bases identical to TRBD1. Germline assignment: CDR1 SGHRS and CDR2 YFSETQ. V dropped 4 bases and J dropped 6; count of bases not matched to a gene: 3. CDR3 length: 12 residues.

This clone is a singleton in its sample. The rearrangement links TRBV5-1 to TRBJ1-2; 8 nucleotides agree with TRBD1. This CDR3 is 14 amino acids long. J lost 3 bases, V lost 3 bases, and 4 bases had no gene match. CDR1 and CDR2 (germline): SGHRS, YFSETQ. The CDR3 reads CASSWDRLDYGYTF. The CDR3 coding sequence is TGCGCCAGCAGCTGGGACAGGCTAGACTATGGCTACACCTTC.

CDR3 region: CASGPSGGLYNEQFF. DNA of the CDR3: TGTGCCAGTGGCCCTAGCGGGGGTCTCTACAATGAGCAGTTCTTC. The rearrangement uses TRBV19 and TRBJ2-1, with TRBD2 matching 10 bases. This CDR3 comprises 15 residues. Germline CDR1 LNHDA, CDR2 SQIVND (reference sequence). Germline trimming cut 8 bases from V and 3 bases from J; bases unmatched to any gene: 7.

The sample holds one count of this clone. CDR3 amino acids: CASSSRAYGYTF. In DNA, the CDR3 is TGTGCCAGCAGTTCCAGGGCGTATGGCTACACCTTC. V is TRBV28 and J is TRBJ1-2; D is perhaps TRBD1 (5 bases). The CDR3 runs 12 residues. Germline-derived CDR1 and CDR2 are MDHEN and SYDVKM. V gave up 4 bases and J gave up 5 bases, with 8 bases separating them.

The gene calls are TRBV5-1 and TRBJ2-3; TRBD2 aligns across 13 bases. CDR3 length: 17 amino acids. Germline V lookup: CDR1 SGHRS, CDR2 YFSETQ. With 3 bases clipped from V and 0 bases from J, the junction kept 4 bases outside the gene matches. In nucleotides, the CDR3 is TGCGCCAGCAGCTCCGGACTAGCGGGGGATAGCACAGATACGCAGTATTTT. Its translation is CASSSGLAGDSTDTQYF. The complete variable domain, with remaining parts taken from reference TRBV5-1 and TRBJ2-3, reads KAGVTQTPRYLIKTRGQQVTLSCSPISGHRSVSWYQQTPGQGLQFLFEYFSETQRNKGNFPGRFSGRQFSNSRSEMNVSTLELGDSALYLCASSSGLAGDSTDTQYFGPGTRLTVL.

The V gene is TRBV28, the J gene TRBJ1-5; 7 nucleotides line up with TRBD1. V shed 5 bases, J shed 3 bases, and the junction held 13 bases outside the gene matches. This CDR3 is 17 amino acids long. Germline assignment: CDR1 MDHEN and CDR2 SYDVKM. Here the CDR3 reads CASSGPVWGQSNQPQHF. The CDR3 DNA is TGTGCCAGCAGTGGCCCCGTATGGGGACAGTCCAATCAGCCCCAGCATTTT.

The chain is built from TRBV29-1 and TRBJ2-6; D call uncertain. V was cut by 6 bases and J by 1 base, with 7 bases left in between. The germline CDR1 and CDR2 sequences are SQVTM and ANQGSEA. The CDR3 runs to 13 residues. The CDR3 here is CSVEPSGANVLTF. Here the CDR3 DNA reads TGCAGCGTCGAACCATCTGGGGCCAACGTCCTGACTTTC.

This clone has only one observation. The chain uses TRBV2 and TRBJ2-3, with D perhaps matching TRBD2 (5 bases). Germline V gene lookup returns CDR1 SNHLY and CDR2 FYNNEI. Trimming left V 6 bases short and J 4 bases short, with 11 bases between. The CDR3 length is 13 residues. This CDR3 is CASSAPRADTQYF. The DNA of the CDR3 is TGTGCCAGCAGCGCCCCGAGGGCAGATACGCAGTATTTT. The variable domain in full, completed from reference TRBV2 and TRBJ2-3, reads EPEVTQTPSHQVTQMGQEVILRCVPISNHLYFYWYRQILGQKVEFLVSFYNNEISEKSEIFDDQFSVERPDGSNFTLKIRSTKLEDSAMYFCASSAPRADTQYFGPGTRLTVL.

The genes are TRBV6-1 and TRBJ2-5, with a possible D match to TRBD2 (5 bases). The V end was cut by 0 bases, the J end by 8 bases, with 10 bases between. Germline V gene lookup returns CDR1 MNHNS and CDR2 SASEGT. This CDR3 has 13 amino acids. The CDR3 loop reads CASSEARGVTQYF. The CDR3 DNA is TGTGCCAGCAGTGAAGCACGGGGAGTAACCCAGTACTTC.

The chain couples TRBV3-1 (or the pseudogene TRBV3-2) to TRBJ1-3; D gene uncertain. The ends were cut back, 1 base at V and 4 bases at J, with 8 bases in the middle. Germline assignment: CDR1 LGHDT and CDR2 YNNKEL (reference sequence). There are 14 residues in the CDR3. CDR3 amino acids: CASSQGEAGNTIYF. CDR3 DNA sequence: TGTGCCAGCAGCCAAGGAGAAGCGGGAAACACCATATATTTT.

The V and J genes are TRBV19 and TRBJ2-2, with TRBD2 matching over 9 bases. After removal of 4 bases from V and 0 bases from J, the junction contained 12 bases not matched to a gene. The CDR3 runs 19 residues. Germline values: CDR1 LNHDA, CDR2 SQIVND (reference sequence). The CDR3 protein is CASSTGSSGDFANTGELFF. The CDR3 nucleotides are TGTGCCAGTAGTACAGGGTCTAGCGGGGATTTCGCGAACACCGGGGAGCTGTTTTTT.

The chain joins TRBV7-2 to TRBJ1-5; 8 bases match TRBD1. V dropped 5 bases and J dropped 7; count of bases not matched to a gene: 7. The V gene's germline CDR1 is SGHTA and CDR2 FQGNSA. The CDR3 sequence is 14 residues long. In nucleotides, the CDR3 is TGTGCCAGCAGCGGGCGACAGGGGAGACAGCCCCAGCATTTT. Translated, it gives CASSGRQGRQPQHF.

The genes are TRBV6-1 and TRBJ1-1; D might be TRBD1 (6 bases). This CDR3 comprises 14 residues. CDR1 and CDR2 from the germline V gene are MNHNS and SASEGT. Trimming left V 3 bases short and J 2 bases short, with 10 bases between. The CDR3 sequence: CASSEGHFNTEAFF. The CDR3 bases are TGTGCCAGCAGTGAGGGACATTTCAACACTGAAGCTTTCTTT.

V is TRBV10-3 and J is TRBJ2-7, with 7 bases identical to TRBD1. J gave up 0 bases and V 11 bases, and 7 bases lay outside the gene matches. CDR3 size: 13 residues. Germline CDR1 reads ENHRY; CDR2 reads SYGVKD. For the CDR3, the DNA is TGTGCCTCTAGGGGGCAGGGCTCCTACGAGCAGTACGTC. This codes for CASRGQGSYEQYV.

The gene calls are TRBV19 and TRBJ1-5, with 8 nucleotides matching TRBD1. V shed 4 bases, J shed 6 bases, and the junction held 2 bases outside the gene matches. Per germline, CDR1 LNHDA and CDR2 SQIVND (reference sequence). The CDR3 length is 13 residues. In DNA, the CDR3 is TGTGCCAGTAGTACCGACAGGGGTCAGCCCCAGCATTTT. Encoded protein: CASSTDRGQPQHF.

The J gene is TRBJ1-6, the V gene TRBV5-1, with 9 bases identical to TRBD1. The CDR3 sequence is 15 residues long. Germline-derived CDR1 and CDR2 are SGHRS and YFSETQ. After removal of 0 bases from V and 7 bases from J, the junction contained 2 bases not matched to a gene. CDR3 bases: TGCGCCAGCAGCTTGGGGGACAGGGACAATTCACCCCTCCACTTT. It translates to CASSLGDRDNSPLHF.

J is TRBJ1-4 and V is TRBV30; the D is unclear. V lost 1 base and J lost 4, with 10 bases in between. Germline CDR1 GTSNPN, CDR2 SVGIG (reference sequence). This CDR3 contains 14 residues. In DNA form, the CDR3 reads TGTGCCTGGAGTGGGCGGGAGTTTAATGAAAAACTGTTTTTT. Encoded protein: CAWSGREFNEKLFF.

The gene calls are TRBV19 and TRBJ2-2; 9 nucleotides align to TRBD1. The J segment lost 5 bases and the V segment lost 5 bases, leaving 6 bases of the junction unmatched. The CDR3 consists of 15 residues. Germline V gene data show CDR1 as LNHDA and CDR2 as SQIVND (reference sequence). CDR3 nucleotide sequence: TGTGCCAGTAGTCCGACAGGGGGTGGGACCGGGGAGCTGTTTTTT. Translation: CASSPTGGGTGELFF.